This T cell receptor (beta chain) was identified in a study of T cell responses to AZD1222 COVID-19 vaccine. General study results and limits: Clonal diversity was possibly underestimated; the donors were predominantly white British and more often female. Spike-specific TCR breadth and depth both grew after two AZD1222 doses. Of the AZD1222 recipients, only 5 to 7 were seropositive at baseline.

Assay used: immunoSEQ multiplex PCR; TCRdb lists only in-frame clones, some missing. The sample records 150,000 or so clones, about 90% being singletons. With regard to this clone: Its antigen is unidentified.

The CDR3 is made up of 18 amino acids. With 3 bases clipped from V and 7 bases from J, the junction kept 11 bases outside the gene matches. Germline V gives CDR1 SGHVS, CDR2 FQNEAQ. This chain connects TRBV7-8 to TRBJ2-1, with TRBD2 matching 14 bases. The sample was peripheral blood, taken 28 days after the second AZD1222 dose. The receptor comes from an adult who received the AZD1222 COVID-19 vaccine. The CDR3 loop reads CASSLVTGTSGRGNEQFF. Written as DNA, the CDR3 is TGTGCCAGCAGCTTGGTTACCGGGACTAGCGGGAGAGGTAATGAGCAGTTCTTC.